The 21 T cell receptor beta chains presented below share a single source sample, sequenced in a study of blood T cell repertoires in COVID-19. Using immunoSEQ multiplex PCR, the repertoire was profiled, and TCRdb retains in-frame clones only, with some absent. The sample contains 90,000 to 100,000 clones, about 70% of which appear only once. The sequencing input was peripheral blood. The source is a woman aged 60-70 years in a cohort sampled during active or convalescent COVID-19.

The rearrangement uses TRBV10-2 and TRBJ2-4; 10 nucleotides align to TRBD2. This CDR3 comprises 16 residues. Germline CDR1 is WSHSY and CDR2 is SAAADI. Trimming took 8 bases from V and 3 from J; bases not matched to a gene: 10. The CDR3 region has the DNA TGCGCCAGCCTACCGGGACTAGCGAGTTACAAAAACATTCAGTACTTC. Its protein product is CASLPGLASYKNIQYF.

The chain joins TRBV9 to TRBJ1-1; D remains unclear. Germline V gives CDR1 SGDLS, CDR2 YYNGEE. Trimming took off 4 bases at V and 0 bases at J, with 7 bases between the two ends. This CDR3 contains 13 residues. CDR3 coding DNA: TGTGCCAGCAGCCCTATAATGAACACTGAAGCTTTCTTT. This codes for CASSPIMNTEAFF.

The gene calls are TRBV29-1 and TRBJ1-2; TRBD1 matches at 7 bases. Trimming took 6 bases from V and 3 from J; bases not matched to a gene: 4. Germline lookup yields CDR1 SQVTM and CDR2 ANQGSEA. The CDR3 totals 12 residues. The CDR3, as DNA: TGCAGCGTGAAGGGACAGCACTATGGCTACACCTTC. Amino acids: CSVKGQHYGYTF.

This rearrangement joins TRBV19 to TRBJ1-3; D not resolved. The CDR3 runs to 15 residues. Trimming cost V 5 bases and J 0 bases, with 11 bases left between them. CDR1 is LNHDA and CDR2 is SQIVND in the germline V gene (reference sequence). CDR3 bases: TGTGCCAGTAGTCTAAAGAGTTACTCTGGAAACACCATATATTTT. Translated, it gives CASSLKSYSGNTIYF.

V gene TRBV4-2 combines with J gene TRBJ2-4; 14 bases are shared with TRBD2. The CDR3 is 19 amino acids. CDR1 is LGHNA and CDR2 is YNFKEQ in the germline V gene. After removal of 0 bases from V and 0 bases from J, the junction contained 4 bases not matched to a gene. The CDR3 sequence: CASSQDRLAGGQAKNIQYF. In DNA, the CDR3 is TGTGCCAGCAGCCAAGACCGACTAGCGGGGGGGCAAGCCAAAAACATTCAGTACTTC.

V and J are TRBV18 and TRBJ2-1, with D possibly TRBD2 on 6 matching bases. Trimming cost V 3 bases and J 4 bases, with 13 bases left between them. The CDR3 is made up of 15 amino acids. The germline CDR1 and CDR2 sequences are KGHSH and LQKENI. The CDR3 bases are TGTGCCAGCTCACCCCTTCTAGCGCCGTACAATGAGCAGTTCTTC. This codes for CASSPLLAPYNEQFF.

The CDR3 DNA reads as TGTGCCAGCTCACCAGGACAGACCTACGAGCAGTACTTC. Translated: CASSPGQTYEQYF. The chain carries TRBV18 and TRBJ2-7; TRBD1 might be the D (6 bases). V lost 2 bases and J 2 bases, leaving 7 bases between the germline ends. Germline lookup yields CDR1 KGHSH and CDR2 LQKENI. CDR3 length: 13 residues.

This sequence joins TRBV15 and TRBJ1-4; D unresolved. In germline, CDR1 is LNHNV, CDR2 YYDKDF (reference sequence). Trimming left V 1 base short and J 0 bases short, with 12 bases between. The CDR3 extends over 17 amino acids. In DNA form, the CDR3 reads TGTGCCACCAGCAGAGGGCGGAGGTTGGCAACTAATGAAAAACTGTTTTTT. Its protein product is CATSRGRRLATNEKLFF.

This chain uses TRBV11-3 with TRBJ2-3; 9 bases agree with TRBD1. The germline V gene encodes CDR1 SGHNT and CDR2 YENEEA. J lost 4 bases, V lost 5 bases, and 7 bases had no gene match. The CDR3 runs to 15 residues. CDR3 coding DNA: TGTGCCAGCAGCCAACTGACAGGGGGACCAGATACGCAGTATTTT. As protein: CASSQLTGGPDTQYF.

The V gene is TRBV19, the J gene TRBJ2-1; 7 bases align to TRBD2. CDR3 length: 16 amino acids. Germline V gene data show CDR1 as LNHDA and CDR2 as SQIVND (reference sequence). V was pared by 4 bases and J by 0 bases, with 6 bases of the junction left unmatched. CDR3 sequence: CASSNLAVLSYNEQFF. In DNA form, the CDR3 reads TGTGCCAGTAGTAACCTAGCGGTCCTCTCCTACAATGAGCAGTTCTTC.

This chain joins TRBV5-1 and TRBJ2-2; TRBD2 aligns across 10 bases. Germline CDR1 is SGHRS and CDR2 is YFSETQ. The CDR3 has 18 amino acids. V shed 1 base and J 0 bases; nucleotides not matched to a gene: 6. The CDR3, as DNA: TGCGCCAGCAGCTTGTTAGCGGGGGGCCCAGCGAACACCGGGGAGCTGTTTTTT. Translation: CASSLLAGGPANTGELFF.

The V call is TRBV7-9, the J call TRBJ1-2, with D possibly matching TRBD1 (5 bases). Trimming stripped 2 bases from V and 6 bases from J, with 13 bases between. From germline, CDR1 is SEHNR and CDR2 FQNEAQ (reference sequence). This CDR3 region has 14 residues. The CDR3 sequence is CASSLKAGLNGYTF. The CDR3 bases are TGTGCCAGCAGCTTAAAAGCAGGGTTAAATGGCTACACCTTC.

The chain recombines TRBV3-1 (or the pseudogene TRBV3-2) with TRBJ2-1; TRBD2 matches 13 bases. Trimming took 6 bases from V and 7 from J; bases not matched to a gene: 3. Per the germline V gene, CDR1 is LGHDT and CDR2 is YNNKEL (reference sequence). This CDR3 has 14 amino acids. Written as DNA, the CDR3 is TGTGCCAGCAGGACTAGCGGGGGGCGAAATGAGCAGTTCTTC. This gives the protein CASRTSGGRNEQFF.

The V gene is TRBV18, the J gene TRBJ2-1; maybe TRBD1 (6 bases). The ends were cut back, 3 bases at V and 1 base at J, with 13 bases in the middle. Germline assignment: CDR1 KGHSH and CDR2 LQKENI. The CDR3 runs 16 residues. This chain's CDR3 is CASSPSLQGSYNEQFF. In DNA form, the CDR3 reads TGTGCCAGCTCACCGAGTTTACAGGGATCCTACAATGAGCAGTTCTTC.

The chain has TRBV6-2 or TRBV6-3 and TRBJ2-5; D is unresolved. The CDR3 is made up of 14 amino acids. The V end was cut by 0 bases, the J end by 2 bases, with 7 bases between. Germline V gene data show CDR1 as MNHEY and CDR2 as SVGEGT. This CDR3 reads CASSYSRVQETQYF. The CDR3 DNA reads as TGTGCCAGCAGTTACTCGAGAGTACAAGAGACCCAGTACTTC.

The chain joins TRBV15 to TRBJ1-2, with D tentatively TRBD1 (6 bases). CDR3 length: 15 amino acids. Trimming stripped 0 bases from V and 5 bases from J, with 13 bases between. CDR1 and CDR2 (germline): LNHNV, YYDKDF (reference sequence). CDR3 region: CATSREGRQGYGYTF. CDR3 DNA sequence: TGTGCCACCAGCAGAGAAGGCCGCCAGGGGTATGGCTACACCTTC.

V usage is TRBV2 and J usage is TRBJ1-1; D uncertain. This CDR3 comprises 13 residues. V was pared by 6 bases and J by 2 bases, with 10 bases between. Germline V gene sequence: CDR1 SNHLY, CDR2 FYNNEI. The CDR3 coding sequence is TGTGCCAGCAGGGCGGAAGTAAACACTGAAGCTTTCTTT. Protein product: CASRAEVNTEAFF.

For this clone: The sample holds other DNA sequences that translate to the same CDR3. The chain employs TRBV5-1 and TRBJ2-7; possibly TRBD1 for D (5 bases). Germline assignment: CDR1 SGHRS and CDR2 YFSETQ. The CDR3 consists of 12 residues. Between the trimmed V and J ends, which lost 3 bases and 3 bases, there was a span of 7 bases. The CDR3 nucleotides are TGCGCCAGCAGCTCTGACAGCTACGAGCAGTACTTC. Translating gives CASSSDSYEQYF.

The chain recombines TRBV10-2 with TRBJ2-3; maybe TRBD2 (5 bases). The CDR3 is 15 amino acids. Germline CDR1 reads WSHSY; CDR2 reads SAAADI. V was cut by 3 bases and J by 0 bases, with 10 bases left in between. Here the CDR3 DNA reads TGCGCCAGCAGTGAAGCGGCTATTAGCACAGATACGCAGTATTTT. This gives the protein CASSEAAISTDTQYF.

The rearrangement links TRBV5-1 to TRBJ2-7; no firm D call. V lost 0 bases and J 2 bases, leaving 6 bases between the germline ends. The CDR3 is 13 amino acids. Germline V gene lookup returns CDR1 SGHRS and CDR2 YFSETQ. CDR3 nucleotide sequence: TGCGCCAGCAGCTTGGTTGTAGCCTACGAGCAGTACTTC. Encoded protein: CASSLVVAYEQYF.

The J gene is TRBJ2-3, the V gene TRBV5-1, with 8 nucleotides matching TRBD1. The germline CDR1 and CDR2 sequences are SGHRS and YFSETQ. J gave up 0 bases and V 5 bases, and 17 bases lay outside the gene matches. The CDR3 sequence is 19 residues long. DNA of the CDR3: TGCGCCAGCAGAGAAAGGCCCAACCAGGGGGCTGGAAGCACAGATACGCAGTATTTT. It specifies CASRERPNQGAGSTDTQYF.